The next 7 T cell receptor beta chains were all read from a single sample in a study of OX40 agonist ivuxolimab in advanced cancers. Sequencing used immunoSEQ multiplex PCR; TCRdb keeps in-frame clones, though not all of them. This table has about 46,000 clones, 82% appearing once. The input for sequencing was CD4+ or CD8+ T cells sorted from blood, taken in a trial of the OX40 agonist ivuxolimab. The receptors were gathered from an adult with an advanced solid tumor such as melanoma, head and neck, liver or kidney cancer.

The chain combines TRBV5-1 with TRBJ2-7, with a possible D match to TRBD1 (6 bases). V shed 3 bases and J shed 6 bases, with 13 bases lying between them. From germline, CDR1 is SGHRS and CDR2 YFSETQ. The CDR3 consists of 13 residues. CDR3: CASSSDRQGEQYF. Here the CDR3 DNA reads TGCGCCAGCAGCTCCGACAGGCAGGGCGAGCAGTACTTC.

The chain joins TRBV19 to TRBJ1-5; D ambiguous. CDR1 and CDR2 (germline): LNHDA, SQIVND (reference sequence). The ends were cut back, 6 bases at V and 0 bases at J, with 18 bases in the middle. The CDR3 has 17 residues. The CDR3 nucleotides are TGTGCCAGTAGAGCAGGCACCAACCGTCTTAGCAATCAGCCCCAGCATTTT. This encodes CASRAGTNRLSNQPQHF.

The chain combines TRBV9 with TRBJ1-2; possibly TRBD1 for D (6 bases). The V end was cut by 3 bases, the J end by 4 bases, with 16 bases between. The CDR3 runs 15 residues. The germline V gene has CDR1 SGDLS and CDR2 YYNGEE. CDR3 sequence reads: CASSAHREPLYGYTF. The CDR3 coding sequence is TGTGCCAGCAGCGCGCACAGGGAGCCCCTCTATGGCTACACCTTC. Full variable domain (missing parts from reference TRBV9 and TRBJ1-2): DSGVTQTPKHLITATGQRVTLRCSPRSGDLSVYWYQQSLDQGLQFLIQYYNGEERAKGNILERFSAQQFPDLHSELNLSSLELGDSALYFCASSAHREPLYGYTFGSGTRLTVV.

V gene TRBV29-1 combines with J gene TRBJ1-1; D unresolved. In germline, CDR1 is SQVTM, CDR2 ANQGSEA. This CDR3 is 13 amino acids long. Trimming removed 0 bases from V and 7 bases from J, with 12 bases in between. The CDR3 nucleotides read TGCAGCGTTGAAGATGATTTATATAGTGAAGCTTTCTTT. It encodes CSVEDDLYSEAFF. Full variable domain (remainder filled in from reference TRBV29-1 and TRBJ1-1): SAVISQKPSRDICQRGTSLTIQCQVDSQVTMMFWYRQQPGQSLTLIATANQGSEATYESGFVIDKFPISRPNLTFSTLTVSNMSPEDSSIYLCSVEDDLYSEAFFGQGTRLTVV.

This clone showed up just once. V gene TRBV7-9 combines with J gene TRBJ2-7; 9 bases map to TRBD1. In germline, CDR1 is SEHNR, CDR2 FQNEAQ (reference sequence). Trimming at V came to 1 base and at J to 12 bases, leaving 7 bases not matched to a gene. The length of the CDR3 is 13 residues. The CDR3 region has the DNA TGTGCCAGCAGCTTAGATATGGGACAGGGACCGTACTTC. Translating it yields CASSLDMGQGPYF.

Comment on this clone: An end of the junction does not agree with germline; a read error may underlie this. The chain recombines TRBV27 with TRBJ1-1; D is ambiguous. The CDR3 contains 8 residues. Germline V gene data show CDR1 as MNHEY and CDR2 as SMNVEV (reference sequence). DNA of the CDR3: TGTGCCATCAGTGGGGCTTTCTTT. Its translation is CAISGAFF.

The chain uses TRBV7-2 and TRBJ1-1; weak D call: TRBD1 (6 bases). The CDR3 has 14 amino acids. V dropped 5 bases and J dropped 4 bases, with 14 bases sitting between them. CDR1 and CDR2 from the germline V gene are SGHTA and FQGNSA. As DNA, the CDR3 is TGTGCCAGCAGCGCCCAGGGAGGGGGCACTGAAGCTTTCTTT. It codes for CASSAQGGGTEAFF.